Given below is one T cell receptor beta chain in context. Its antigen is unidentified. This specimen comes from a study of T cells after yellow fever vaccination. Study findings and constraints: Peaking on day 5 versus 15, the secondary response was faster but weaker. Most primary-vaccination clones recurred post-booster (roughly 96% CD4, around 90% CD8). Repertoires obtained by FACS sorting could include abundant clonotypes that entered as contaminants from the bulk population.

They built TCR cDNA with 5'RACE template switching, a step that put in a universal primer site and UMIs. From the 5' RACE reads, TCRdb called clonotypes with MiXCR, one entry per CDR3 protein. The table includes around 150,000 distinct CDR3 sequences, under 7.5% detected once. Germline CDR1 is MDHEN and CDR2 is SYDVKM. V was cut by 8 bases and J by 4 bases, with 13 bases left in between. The length of the CDR3 is 13 residues. The chain carries TRBV28 and TRBJ2-3; D is possibly TRBD2 (6 bases). Sequencing used CD4+ T cells sorted from PBMCs, obtained 5 to 6 days after the first yellow fever vaccination. The source is a man younger than 35 who received the YFV17D yellow fever vaccine. This chain's CDR3 is CASALAGADTQYF. The CDR3 region has the DNA TGTGCCAGCGCACTAGCAGGTGCAGATACGCAGTATTTT.